This is a list of T cell receptor beta chains from one sample in a study of shared clonotypes between healthy human individuals. The data were produced by immunoSEQ multiplex PCR, yet TCRdb's version contains in-frame clones alone and is incomplete. The sample has around 2,000,000 clones, less than 95% seen once; the top ten hold roughly 1%. Input material: naive CD8+ T cells sorted from blood. These receptor sequences come from a man younger than 35 in good health. Both conserved end residues are part of each CDR3. Fields, in order: V gene, clone size, J gene, D gene, CDR3 protein, CDR3 DNA. D genes are given only for firm matches. Clone size is not always given. Where it is, it says once, few, many or a class for expanded clones.

>TRBV10-2|NA|TRBJ2-2|NA
CASSVNPNTGELFF
TGCGCCAGCAGTGTTAACCCTAACACCGGGGAGCTGTTTTTT
>TRBV25-1|NA|TRBJ2-1|NA
CASSGRYNEQFF
TGTGCCAGCAGTGGGAGGTACAATGAGCAGTTCTTC
>TRBV19|NA|TRBJ2-7|NA
CASSISPGASYEQYF
TGTGCCAGTAGTATAAGTCCAGGGGCCTCCTACGAGCAGTACTTC
>TRBV7-6|NA|TRBJ2-1|NA
CASSFVTSSSYNEQFF
TGTGCCAGCAGCTTTGTAACATCCTCCTCCTACAATGAGCAGTTCTTC
>TRBV30|NA|TRBJ2-3|NA
CAWSDLGHGDTQYF
TGTGCCTGGAGTGACCTGGGACATGGAGATACGCAGTATTTT
>TRBV6-5|few|TRBJ2-6|NA
CASGAVSGANVLTF
TGTGCCAGCGGGGCTGTCTCTGGGGCCAACGTCCTGACTTTC
>TRBV5-6|NA|TRBJ1-3|TRBD1
CASSPPRDRGRLDTIYF
TGTGCCAGCAGCCCGCCGCGGGACAGGGGGCGTCTGGACACCATATATTTT
>TRBV25-1|NA|TRBJ2-7|NA
CASSEGPGMIYEQYF
TGTGCCAGCAGTGAAGGGCCCGGGATGATCTACGAGCAGTACTTC
>TRBV21-1|NA|TRBJ1-5|NA
CASSKREWTGPRYNQPQHF
TGTGCCAGCAGCAAAAGGGAGTGGACAGGGCCCCGATACAATCAGCCCCAGCATTTT
>TRBV4-3|NA|TRBJ1-5|NA
CASSPDRVNQPQHF
TGCGCCAGCAGCCCCGACAGAGTCAATCAGCCCCAGCATTTT
>TRBV11-2|NA|TRBJ2-1|TRBD2
CASSLESGDYNEQFF
TGTGCCAGCAGCTTAGAAAGCGGGGACTACAATGAGCAGTTCTTC
>TRBV6-6|NA|TRBJ2-7|TRBD2
CASSAMGLDLDEQYF
TGTGCCAGCAGTGCGATGGGACTAGATCTTGACGAGCAGTACTTC
>TRBV9|NA|TRBJ2-2|TRBD1
CASSPPGTGMGGELFF
TGTGCCAGCAGCCCGCCCGGGACAGGGATGGGCGGGGAGCTGTTTTTT
>TRBV28|once|TRBJ2-3|TRBD1
CASSPPVRDRGADTQYF
TGTGCCAGCAGTCCCCCCGTCCGGGACAGGGGGGCAGATACGCAGTATTTT
>TRBV2|NA|TRBJ1-1|TRBD1
CASQWGQGVGENTEAFF
TGTGCCAGCCAGTGGGGTCAGGGGGTTGGAGAGAACACTGAAGCTTTCTTT
>TRBV7-9|NA|TRBJ2-3|TRBD1
CASSLAQRGQATDTQYF
TGTGCCAGCAGCTTAGCGCAGAGGGGACAGGCCACAGATACGCAGTATTTT
>TRBV5-4|NA|TRBJ2-5|NA
CASSLREGALQETQYF
TGTGCCAGCAGCCTTCGGGAGGGGGCCCTCCAAGAGACCCAGTACTTC
>TRBV29-1|NA|TRBJ2-1|TRBD2
CSGLAGYNEQFF
TGCAGCGGACTAGCGGGGTACAATGAGCAGTTCTTC
>TRBV19|NA|TRBJ1-5|NA
CASSMAGISNQPQHF
TGTGCCAGTAGTATGGCAGGGATTAGCAATCAGCCCCAGCATTTT
>TRBV29-1|NA|TRBJ2-7|TRBD1
CSVEPRSQGAKGEQYF
TGCAGCGTTGAACCACGGTCACAGGGGGCGAAAGGCGAGCAGTACTTC
>TRBV11-2|NA|TRBJ1-2|NA
CASSLMGGYTF
TGTGCCAGCAGCTTAATGGGTGGCTACACCTTC
>TRBV11-2|NA|TRBJ1-1|NA
CASSLTSRGAFF
TGTGCCAGCAGCTTGACCTCACGGGGCGCTTTCTTT
>TRBV4-3|once|TRBJ2-1|NA
CASSQDRGAEQFF
TGCGCCAGCAGCCAAGATCGGGGGGCTGAGCAGTTCTTC
>TRBV9|NA|TRBJ1-5|NA
CASSVGGHQPQHF
TGTGCCAGCAGCGTAGGGGGTCATCAGCCCCAGCATTTT
>TRBV9|NA|TRBJ2-5|NA
CASSVGDLQETQYF
TGTGCCAGCAGCGTAGGGGACCTCCAAGAGACCCAGTACTTC
>TRBV9|NA|TRBJ2-3|NA
CASSVGHRDTDTQYF
TGTGCCAGCAGCGTAGGGCATCGGGACACAGATACGCAGTATTTT
>TRBV9|NA|TRBJ2-3|NA
CASSVEGGTSTDTQYF
TGTGCCAGCAGCGTAGAGGGGGGAACCAGCACAGATACGCAGTATTTT
>TRBV10-3|NA|TRBJ2-7|NA
CAISESASTLYEQYF
TGTGCCATCAGTGAGTCGGCGTCCACCCTCTACGAGCAGTACTTC
>TRBV6-5|NA|TRBJ2-5|NA
CASSYSFEGLQETQYF
TGTGCCAGCAGTTACTCGTTCGAGGGTTTACAAGAGACCCAGTACTTC
>TRBV5-6|NA|TRBJ2-1|TRBD2
CASSLGGSLYNEQFF
TGTGCCAGCAGCTTGGGCGGGAGCTTATACAATGAGCAGTTCTTC
>TRBV4-1|once|TRBJ2-7|NA
CASSQEGLAYEQYF
TGCGCCAGCAGCCAAGAAGGGCTTGCCTACGAGCAGTACTTC
>TRBV7-9|NA|TRBJ1-1|TRBD1
CASSVPFGQGGTEAFF
TGTGCCAGCAGCGTCCCATTCGGACAGGGGGGTACTGAAGCTTTCTTT
>TRBV7-9|NA|TRBJ2-2|NA
CASSPRNTGELFF
TGTGCCAGCAGCCCCCGGAACACCGGGGAGCTGTTTTTT
>TRBV4-1|NA|TRBJ2-7|TRBD1
CASSQAPPGTGSYEQYF
TGCGCCAGCAGCCAAGCGCCTCCCGGGACAGGGTCCTACGAGCAGTACTTC
>TRBV28|NA|TRBJ1-4|TRBD1
CASRHTGERGEKLFF
TGTGCCAGCAGGCATACAGGGGAGAGGGGTGAAAAACTGTTTTTT
>TRBV28|NA|TRBJ2-2|NA
CASSFYQGANTGELFF
TGTGCCAGCAGTTTTTACCAGGGCGCGAACACCGGGGAGCTGTTTTTT
>TRBV6-5|NA|TRBJ2-1|NA
CASSYVGGWNNEQFF
TGTGCCAGCAGTTATGTCGGGGGATGGAACAATGAGCAGTTCTTC
>TRBV29-1|NA|TRBJ2-3|NA
CSVAHLGADTQYF
TGCAGCGTTGCCCACCTTGGAGCAGATACGCAGTATTTT
>TRBV27|NA|TRBJ1-1|NA
CASSLSRRGTSTEAFF
TGTGCCAGCAGTTTATCTCGACGGGGGACAAGCACTGAAGCTTTCTTT
>TRBV9|NA|TRBJ2-1|NA
CASQGDNEQFF
TGTGCCAGCCAAGGGGATAATGAGCAGTTCTTC
>TRBV4-1|NA|TRBJ2-7|TRBD2
CASSQGGSGGSYEQYF
TGCGCCAGCAGCCAAGGTGGTAGCGGGGGCTCCTACGAGCAGTACTTC
>TRBV6-1|NA|TRBJ2-7|NA
CASSALSGAGYEQYF
TGTGCCAGCAGTGCCCTATCGGGGGCCGGGTACGAGCAGTACTTC
>TRBV2|NA|TRBJ2-7|TRBD2
CASSVGLAVPSYEQYF
TGTGCCAGCAGTGTGGGACTAGCGGTCCCATCGTACGAGCAGTACTTC
>TRBV4-1|NA|TRBJ1-5|TRBD1
CASSDRDSQPQHF
TGCGCCAGCAGCGACCGGGACAGTCAGCCCCAGCATTTT
>TRBV9|NA|TRBJ2-5|NA
CASSEEDEQETQYF
TGTGCCAGCAGCGAGGAGGACGAACAAGAGACCCAGTACTTC
>TRBV5-6|NA|TRBJ2-1|TRBD1
CASSLAWTGAEQFF
TGTGCCAGCAGCTTGGCCTGGACAGGGGCTGAGCAGTTCTTC
>TRBV30|NA|TRBJ2-5|NA
CAWSFLGAVVLYETQYF
TGTGCCTGGAGTTTTCTGGGTGCGGTCGTACTCTATGAGACCCAGTACTTC
>TRBV7-8|NA|TRBJ2-6|NA
CASSSPQNEGSDSGANVLTF
TGTGCCAGCAGCTCCCCCCAGAATGAGGGATCTGATTCTGGGGCCAACGTCCTGACTTTC
>TRBV6-1|NA|TRBJ2-7|TRBD1
CASSNRGHVGNEQYF
TGTGCCAGCAGTAACAGGGGGCATGTGGGGAACGAGCAGTACTTC
>TRBV7-9|NA|TRBJ2-7|NA
CASSIQGVEQYF
TGTGCCAGCAGCATCCAGGGAGTCGAGCAGTACTTC